These 7 T cell receptor beta chains were all obtained from the same sample, sequenced in a study of shared clonotypes between healthy human individuals. Measured with immunoSEQ multiplex PCR; TCRdb has only the in-frame clones, and not every one. This table has hundreds of thousands of clones, about 96% appearing once. CD45RO-negative, CCR7-selected cells formed the naive CD8 fraction, which excluded terminally differentiated effector memory CD45RA+ cells. The source material was naive CD8+ T cells sorted from blood. The receptors here all came from a man in his thirties or forties in good health.

On this clone itself: The same CDR3 also results from other DNA sequences found in this sample. The chain recombines TRBV29-1 with TRBJ2-2; the D is unclear. This CDR3 is built from 13 residues. Germline V gene lookup returns CDR1 SQVTM and CDR2 ANQGSEA. V lost 3 bases and J 0 bases, leaving 5 bases between the germline ends. This chain's CDR3 is CSVESTNTGELFF. CDR3 in DNA: TGCAGCGTTGAGTCCACGAACACCGGGGAGCTGTTTTTT.

The V gene is TRBV6-5, the J gene TRBJ2-2, with TRBD2 as a possible D gene (6 bases). V was shortened by 0 bases and J by 5 bases, with 10 bases between the two germline ends. Germline CDR1 reads MNHEY; CDR2 reads SVGAGI. The CDR3 runs 15 residues. The CDR3 nucleotides are TGTGCCAGCAGTTACTCAGCGGGTAGTACCGGGGAGCTGTTTTTT. It encodes CASSYSAGSTGELFF.

The chain employs TRBV19 and TRBJ1-5; D unresolved. CDR1 and CDR2 from the germline V gene are LNHDA and SQIVND (reference sequence). This CDR3 spans 12 amino acids. Trimming removed 5 bases from V and 9 bases from J, with 11 bases in between. CDR3 in amino acids: CASSYGDTPQHF. As DNA, the CDR3 is TGTGCCAGTAGTTACGGCGACACGCCCCAGCATTTT.

V and J are TRBV9 and TRBJ2-1, with 7 bases aligning to TRBD2. V was pared by 3 bases and J by 5 bases, with 5 bases of the junction left unmatched. There are 14 residues in the CDR3. Germline lookup yields CDR1 SGDLS and CDR2 YYNGEE. The CDR3 reads CASSESSGNNEQFF. CDR3 sequence (DNA): TGTGCCAGCAGCGAGTCTAGCGGAAACAATGAGCAGTTCTTC.

The V and J genes are TRBV5-3 and TRBJ2-5; D possibly uses TRBD1 or TRBD2 (6 bases each). TRBV5-3 is an ORF, and what it does is uncertain. The CDR3 is 17 amino acids. Trimming stripped 5 bases from V and 9 bases from J, with 29 bases between. The CDR3 protein is CARRHPTGPAGREAQYF. The CDR3 DNA is TGTGCCAGAAGGCACCCTACAGGGCCAGCGGGTCGCGAGGCCCAGTACTTC.

The rearrangement joins TRBV5-6 to TRBJ2-1; D may be TRBD1 or TRBD2 (5 bases each). The V gene's germline CDR1 is SGHDT and CDR2 YYEEEE. V shed 4 bases and J shed 0 bases, with 11 bases lying between them. The CDR3 has 15 residues. CDR3 sequence (DNA): TGTGCCAGCAGCCCTGAGGGGAGCTCCTACAATGAGCAGTTCTTC. Amino acid sequence: CASSPEGSSYNEQFF.

The chain combines TRBV29-1 with TRBJ2-5, with 13 bases that match TRBD2. V shed 8 bases and J 5 bases; nucleotides not matched to a gene: 8. Germline values: CDR1 SQVTM, CDR2 ANQGSEA. This CDR3 is built from 14 residues. In nucleotides, the CDR3 is TGCAGCTTACGACTAGCGGGAGGCGTGGAGACCCAGTACTTC. Its translation is CSLRLAGGVETQYF.